Listed here are 11 T cell receptor beta chains from one sample, sequenced in a study of blood T cell repertoires in COVID-19. The protocol was immunoSEQ multiplex PCR, while the TCRdb copy is restricted to in-frame clones and leaves out a portion. The sample consists of around 300,000 clones, 80% to 90% of them appearing once. Input material: peripheral blood. All receptors derive from a man aged 30 to 45 with active or convalescent COVID-19.

On this clone: The sample has other DNA sequences that encode this CDR3 too. The chain joins TRBV30 to TRBJ2-7, with D uncertain. Germline assignment: CDR1 GTSNPN and CDR2 SVGIG (reference sequence). The V end lost 2 bases, the J end lost 3 bases, and 5 bases lay between the germline ends. This CDR3 spans 11 amino acids. The CDR3: CAWSPGYEQYF. DNA for the CDR3: TGTGCCTGGAGTCCGGGCTACGAGCAGTACTTC.

This chain links TRBV25-1 with TRBJ1-1; 7 bases align to TRBD1. Germline V gives CDR1 MGHDK, CDR2 SYGVNS. The CDR3 spans 15 residues. Trimming at V came to 5 bases and at J to 1 base, leaving 7 bases not matched to a gene. The CDR3 loop is CASSKQGRSNTEAFF. CDR3 DNA: TGTGCCAGCAGTAAACAGGGGAGATCGAACACTGAAGCTTTCTTT.

CDR3 in amino acids: CASSLDGQALSIYF. The CDR3 nucleotides read TGTGCCAGCAGCTTAGATGGTCAGGCACTCTCCATATATTTT. The V call is TRBV11-3, the J call TRBJ1-3; no reliable D call. This CDR3 contains 14 residues. V was trimmed by 0 bases and J by 11 bases, leaving 14 bases between them. Germline V gene sequence: CDR1 SGHNT, CDR2 YENEEA.

J is TRBJ1-5 and V is TRBV7-8; the match to TRBD1 covers 7 bases. Per germline, CDR1 SGHVS and CDR2 FQNEAQ. There are 17 residues in the CDR3. Germline trimming cut 5 bases from V and 0 bases from J; bases unmatched to any gene: 10. The CDR3 sequence is CASSLDRVGHSNQPQHF. CDR3 coding DNA: TGTGCCAGCAGCCTTGACAGGGTAGGGCATAGCAATCAGCCCCAGCATTTT.

The chain carries TRBV30 and TRBJ2-5, with a tentative D call TRBD1 (6 bases). V was trimmed by 2 bases and J by 2 bases, leaving 6 bases between them. This CDR3 contains 12 residues. In germline, CDR1 is GTSNPN, CDR2 SVGIG (reference sequence). CDR3 loop: CAWSRGQETQYF. CDR3 DNA: TGTGCCTGGAGTAGGGGGCAAGAGACCCAGTACTTC.

This chain links TRBV30 with TRBJ1-6, with D possibly TRBD1 on 5 matching bases. This CDR3 region has 12 residues. The germline V gene has CDR1 GTSNPN and CDR2 SVGIG (reference sequence). V was cut by 7 bases and J by 7 bases, with 11 bases left in between. The CDR3 is CASQEGNSPLHF. DNA for the CDR3: TGTGCCTCCCAGGAGGGGAATTCACCCCTCCACTTT. The whole variable domain, remainder taken from reference TRBV30 and TRBJ1-6, is SQTIHQWPATLVQPVGSPLSLECTVEGTSNPNLYWYRQAAGRGLQLLFYSVGIGQISSEVPQNLSASRPQDRQFILSSKKLLLSDSGFYLCASQEGNSPLHFGNGTRLTVT.

The rearrangement uses TRBV10-3 and TRBJ1-2; 7 bases map to TRBD1. CDR3 length: 13 amino acids. Germline V CDR1 and CDR2: ENHRY, SYGVKD. V shed 6 bases, J shed 6 bases, and the junction held 7 bases outside the gene matches. CDR3 in amino acids: CAISPRGMNGYTF. CDR3 in DNA: TGTGCCATCAGCCCCAGGGGGATGAATGGCTACACCTTC.

The gene calls are TRBV3-1 (or the pseudogene TRBV3-2) and TRBJ1-3; D call uncertain. The V and J ends lost 2 bases and 0 bases respectively, with 11 bases between them. Germline V gene sequence: CDR1 LGHDT, CDR2 YNNKEL (reference sequence). CDR3 length: 16 amino acids. CDR3 sequence (DNA): TGTGCCAGCAGCCAAATGGGCACGGTCTCTGGAAACACCATATATTTT. Residues: CASSQMGTVSGNTIYF.

The chain carries TRBV19 and TRBJ2-7; tentatively, D is TRBD1 (5 bases). Trimming stripped 3 bases from V and 1 base from J, with 13 bases between. The CDR3 spans 15 residues. CDR1 is LNHDA, CDR2 SQIVND, per germline (reference sequence). The CDR3 spells CASSIRQGLSYEQYF. The CDR3 nucleotides are TGTGCCAGTAGTATCCGGCAGGGCCTTTCCTACGAGCAGTACTTC.

This chain uses TRBV12-3 or TRBV12-4 with TRBJ2-2; D gene ambiguous. The CDR3 runs to 12 residues. V lost 2 bases and J lost 6, with 4 bases in between. The CDR3 DNA reads TGTGCCAGCAGTTTATCGGCCGGGGAGCTGTTTTTT. Translation: CASSLSAGELFF.

The V call is TRBV5-5, the J call TRBJ1-1; D not resolved. Germline assignment: CDR1 SGHKS and CDR2 YYEKEE (reference sequence). Trimming removed 3 bases at V and 4 bases at J, with 4 bases between. The CDR3 loop spans 11 amino acids. The CDR3 reads CASSSITEAFF. The CDR3 DNA sequence: TGTGCCAGCAGCTCCATCACTGAAGCTTTCTTT.